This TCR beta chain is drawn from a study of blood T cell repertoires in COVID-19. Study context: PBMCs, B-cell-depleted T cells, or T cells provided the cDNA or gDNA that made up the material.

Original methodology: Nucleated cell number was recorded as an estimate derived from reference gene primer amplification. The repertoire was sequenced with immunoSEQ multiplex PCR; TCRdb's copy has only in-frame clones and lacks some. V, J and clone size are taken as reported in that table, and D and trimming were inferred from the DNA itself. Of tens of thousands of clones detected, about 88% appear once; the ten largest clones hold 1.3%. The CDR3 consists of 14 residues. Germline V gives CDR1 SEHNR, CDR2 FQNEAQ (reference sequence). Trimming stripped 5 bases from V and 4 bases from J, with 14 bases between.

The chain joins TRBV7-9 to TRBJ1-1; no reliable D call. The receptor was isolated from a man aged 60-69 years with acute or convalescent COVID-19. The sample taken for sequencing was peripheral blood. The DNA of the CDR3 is TGTGCCAGCAGCCCACCTATGCGGGGCACTGAAGCTTTCTTT. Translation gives CASSPPMRGTEAFF.